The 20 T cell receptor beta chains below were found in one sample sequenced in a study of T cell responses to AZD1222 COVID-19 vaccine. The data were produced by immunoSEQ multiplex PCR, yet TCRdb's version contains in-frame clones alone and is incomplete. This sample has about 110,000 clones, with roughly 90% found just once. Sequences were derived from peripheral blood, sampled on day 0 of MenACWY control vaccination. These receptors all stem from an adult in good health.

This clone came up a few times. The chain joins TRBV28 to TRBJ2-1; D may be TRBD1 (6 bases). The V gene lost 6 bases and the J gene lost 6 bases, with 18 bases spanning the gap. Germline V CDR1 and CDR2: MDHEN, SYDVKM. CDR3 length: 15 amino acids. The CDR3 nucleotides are TGTGCCAGCAGACTTCCCGGGACACCAACCAATGAGCAGTTCTTC. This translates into CASRLPGTPTNEQFF.

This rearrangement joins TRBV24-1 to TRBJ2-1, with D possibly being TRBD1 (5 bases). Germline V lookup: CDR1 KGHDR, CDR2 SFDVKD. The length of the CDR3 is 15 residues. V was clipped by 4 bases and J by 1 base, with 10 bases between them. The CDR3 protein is CATSDPTVSYNEQFF. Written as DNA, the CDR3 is TGTGCCACCAGTGACCCGACAGTTTCCTACAATGAGCAGTTCTTC.

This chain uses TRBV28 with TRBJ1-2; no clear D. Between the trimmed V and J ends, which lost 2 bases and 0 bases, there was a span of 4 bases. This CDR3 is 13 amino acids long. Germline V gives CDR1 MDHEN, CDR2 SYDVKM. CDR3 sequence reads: CASSLGTNYGYTF. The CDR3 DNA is TGTGCCAGCAGTTTAGGGACTAACTATGGCTACACCTTC.

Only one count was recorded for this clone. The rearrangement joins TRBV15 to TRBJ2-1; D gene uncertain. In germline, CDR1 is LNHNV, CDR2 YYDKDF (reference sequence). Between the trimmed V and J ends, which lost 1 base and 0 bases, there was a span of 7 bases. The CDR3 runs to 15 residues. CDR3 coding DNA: TGTGCCACCAGCAGAGGCCGCAGCTCCTACAATGAGCAGTTCTTC. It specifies CATSRGRSSYNEQFF.

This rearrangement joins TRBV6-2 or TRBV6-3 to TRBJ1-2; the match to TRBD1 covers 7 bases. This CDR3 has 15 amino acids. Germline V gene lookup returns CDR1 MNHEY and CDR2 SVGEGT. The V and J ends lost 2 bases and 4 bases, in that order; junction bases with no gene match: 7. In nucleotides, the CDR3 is TGTGCCAGCAGTTACCTCCTAAGGGGGCCCTATGGCTACACCTTC. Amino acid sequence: CASSYLLRGPYGYTF.

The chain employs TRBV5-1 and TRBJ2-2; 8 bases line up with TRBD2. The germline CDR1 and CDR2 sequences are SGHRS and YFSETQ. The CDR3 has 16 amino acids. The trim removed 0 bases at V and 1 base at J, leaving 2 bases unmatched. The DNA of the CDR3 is TGCGCCAGCAGCTTGGAGGGACTAGGGAACACCGGGGAGCTGTTTTTT. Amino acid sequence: CASSLEGLGNTGELFF.

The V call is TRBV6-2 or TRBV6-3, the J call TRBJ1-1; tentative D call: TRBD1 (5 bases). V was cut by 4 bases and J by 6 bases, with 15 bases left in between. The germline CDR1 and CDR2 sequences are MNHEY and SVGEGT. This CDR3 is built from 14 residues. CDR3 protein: CASSSQGDMAEAFF. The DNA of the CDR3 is TGTGCCAGCAGTTCCCAAGGGGATATGGCTGAAGCTTTCTTT.

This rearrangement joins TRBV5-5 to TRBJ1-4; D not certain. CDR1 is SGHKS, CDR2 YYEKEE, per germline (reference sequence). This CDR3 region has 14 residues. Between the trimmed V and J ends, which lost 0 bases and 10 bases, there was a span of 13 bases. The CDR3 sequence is CASSLGTEALKLFF. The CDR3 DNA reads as TGTGCCAGCAGCTTGGGGACTGAGGCGCTAAAACTGTTTTTT.

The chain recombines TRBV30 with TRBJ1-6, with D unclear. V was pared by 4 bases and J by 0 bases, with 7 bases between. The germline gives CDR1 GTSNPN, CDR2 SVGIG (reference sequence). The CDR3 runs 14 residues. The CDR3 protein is CAWMPSSYNSPLHF. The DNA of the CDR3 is TGTGCCTGGATGCCTAGCTCCTATAATTCACCCCTCCACTTT.

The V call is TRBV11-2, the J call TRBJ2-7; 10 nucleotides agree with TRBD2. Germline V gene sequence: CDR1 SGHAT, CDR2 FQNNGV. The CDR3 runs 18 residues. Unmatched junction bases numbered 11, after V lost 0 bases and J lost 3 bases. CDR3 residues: CASSLDWSSGGLIYEQYF. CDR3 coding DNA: TGTGCCAGCAGCTTAGATTGGTCTAGCGGGGGCCTTATCTACGAGCAGTACTTC.

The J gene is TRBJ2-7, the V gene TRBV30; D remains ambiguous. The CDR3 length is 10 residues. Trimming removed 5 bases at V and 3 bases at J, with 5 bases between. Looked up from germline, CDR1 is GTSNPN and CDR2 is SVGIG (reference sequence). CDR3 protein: CAWGDYEQYF. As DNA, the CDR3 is TGTGCCTGGGGGGACTACGAGCAGTACTTC.

This CDR3 reads CASSSPGQGYKTQYF. The DNA for the CDR3 is TGTGCCAGCAGCTCCCCGGGACAGGGGTATAAGACCCAGTACTTC. V usage is TRBV6-5 and J usage is TRBJ2-5; TRBD1 aligns across 10 bases. Germline CDR1 MNHEY, CDR2 SVGAGI. CDR3 length: 15 amino acids. Losses at the gene ends were 6 bases for V and 6 bases for J; bases not matched to a gene: 10.

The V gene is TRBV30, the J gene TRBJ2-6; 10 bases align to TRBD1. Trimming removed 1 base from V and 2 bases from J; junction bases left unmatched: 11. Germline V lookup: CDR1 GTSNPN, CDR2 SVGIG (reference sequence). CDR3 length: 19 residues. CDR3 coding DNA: TGTGCCTGGAGTGGGAGGAGGACAGGGGGTCCCACTGGGGCCAACGTCCTGACTTTC. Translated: CAWSGRRTGGPTGANVLTF.

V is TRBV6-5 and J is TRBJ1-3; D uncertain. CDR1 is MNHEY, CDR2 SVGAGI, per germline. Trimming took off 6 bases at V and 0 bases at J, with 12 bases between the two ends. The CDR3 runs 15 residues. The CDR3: CASSSDRSSGNTIYF. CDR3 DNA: TGTGCCAGCAGCTCCGACCGAAGCTCTGGAAACACCATATATTTT.

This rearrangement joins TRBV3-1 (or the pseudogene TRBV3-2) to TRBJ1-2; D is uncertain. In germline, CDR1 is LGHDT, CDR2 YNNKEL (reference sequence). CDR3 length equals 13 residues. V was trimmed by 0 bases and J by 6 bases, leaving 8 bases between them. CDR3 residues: CASSQEGVDGYTF. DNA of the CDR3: TGTGCCAGCAGCCAAGAAGGCGTCGATGGCTACACCTTC.

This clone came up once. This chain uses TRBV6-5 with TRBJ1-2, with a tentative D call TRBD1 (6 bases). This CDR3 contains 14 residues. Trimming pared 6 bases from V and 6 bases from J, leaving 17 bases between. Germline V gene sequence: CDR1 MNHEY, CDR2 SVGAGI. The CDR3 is CASRPGEVLNGYTF. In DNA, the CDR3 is TGTGCCAGCAGGCCAGGGGAAGTACTTAATGGCTACACCTTC.

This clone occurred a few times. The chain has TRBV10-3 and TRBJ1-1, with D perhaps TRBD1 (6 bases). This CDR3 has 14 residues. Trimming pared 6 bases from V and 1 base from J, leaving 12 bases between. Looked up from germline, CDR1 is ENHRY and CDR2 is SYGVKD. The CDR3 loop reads CAIRPTGRNTEAFF. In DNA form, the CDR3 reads TGTGCCATCAGGCCCACAGGGCGGAACACTGAAGCTTTCTTT.

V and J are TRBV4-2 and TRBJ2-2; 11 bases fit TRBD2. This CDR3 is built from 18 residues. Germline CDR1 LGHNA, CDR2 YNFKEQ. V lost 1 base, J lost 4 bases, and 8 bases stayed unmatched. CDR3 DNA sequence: TGTGCCAGCAGCCAAGCCTCCCTAGCGGGGGGTGTCACCGGGGAGCTGTTTTTT. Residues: CASSQASLAGGVTGELFF.

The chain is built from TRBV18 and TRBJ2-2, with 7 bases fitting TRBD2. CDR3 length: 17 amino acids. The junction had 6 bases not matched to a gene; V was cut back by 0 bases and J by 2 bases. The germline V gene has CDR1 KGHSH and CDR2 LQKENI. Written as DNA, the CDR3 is TGTGCCAGCTCACCACCGTGGACGGGGGGTAACACCGGGGAGCTGTTTTTT. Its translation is CASSPPWTGGNTGELFF.

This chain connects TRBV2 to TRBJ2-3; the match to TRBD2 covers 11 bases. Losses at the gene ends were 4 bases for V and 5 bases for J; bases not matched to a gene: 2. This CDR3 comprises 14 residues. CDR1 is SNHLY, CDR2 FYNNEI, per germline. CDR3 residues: CASSVAGGGDTQYF. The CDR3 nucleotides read TGTGCCAGCAGTGTAGCGGGGGGGGGAGATACGCAGTATTTT.